This is a list of T cell receptor beta chains from one sample in a study of blood T cells in healthy people across ages. TCRdb re-derived calls from the 5' RACE reads in MiXCR, one entry per CDR3 protein. Among some 890,000 distinct CDR3 sequences listed, almost 30% were seen once. A further study also used this sample, focusing on T cells of mothers and their children.

Sequencing was done on a sample of blood. The source of these receptors is a woman aged 35 to 49 in good health. Both conserved end residues are part of each CDR3. D genes are given only for firm matches. Size is omitted from some rows. Given values are once, few, many or a class for expanded clones.

j_call: TRBJ1-5
v_call: TRBV5-1
d_call: NA
clone_size: few
cdr3_nt: TGCGCCAGCAGCTTGTCACCAGGGAATCAGCCCCAGCATTTT
cdr3_aa: CASSLSPGNQPQHF

j_call: TRBJ1-3
v_call: TRBV7-3
d_call: NA
clone_size: few
cdr3_nt: TGTGCCAGCAGCTTTGGGCCTGGAAACACCATATATTTT
cdr3_aa: CASSFGPGNTIYF

j_call: TRBJ1-5
v_call: TRBV6-1
d_call: NA
clone_size: NA
cdr3_nt: TGTGCCAGCAGTGAAGCGGCCATCGATCAGCCCCAGCATTTT
cdr3_aa: CASSEAAIDQPQHF

j_call: TRBJ1-5
v_call: TRBV20-1
d_call: NA
clone_size: NA
cdr3_nt: TGCAGTGCTACTTCGCCCAATCAGCCCCAGCATTTT
cdr3_aa: CSATSPNQPQHF

j_call: TRBJ1-5
v_call: TRBV28
d_call: NA
clone_size: few
cdr3_nt: TGTGCCAGCAGCCTGTGGGGGTTCGGCAATCAGCCCCAGCATTTT
cdr3_aa: CASSLWGFGNQPQHF

j_call: TRBJ2-7
v_call: TRBV5-1
d_call: NA
clone_size: many
cdr3_nt: TGCGCCAGCAGCCTGGGAACCCCCTCAGGGGACGAGCAGTACTTC
cdr3_aa: CASSLGTPSGDEQYF

j_call: TRBJ2-3
v_call: TRBV7-9
d_call: NA
clone_size: few
cdr3_nt: TGTGCCAGCAGCGCTCCCCCTTCGGGGACAGATACGCAGTATTTT
cdr3_aa: CASSAPPSGTDTQYF

j_call: TRBJ1-6
v_call: TRBV15
d_call: TRBD1
clone_size: few
cdr3_nt: TGTGCCACCAGCAGAGGAGGGGGACAGGGGACTTCACCCCTCCACTTT
cdr3_aa: CATSRGGGQGTSPLHF

j_call: TRBJ2-5
v_call: TRBV5-1
d_call: NA
clone_size: many
cdr3_nt: TGCGCCAGCAGCTTGAACGGCGGGGGACAGAAAGAGACCCAGTACTTC
cdr3_aa: CASSLNGGGQKETQYF

j_call: TRBJ1-2
v_call: TRBV30
d_call: NA
clone_size: few
cdr3_nt: TGTGCCTGGAGTCCAGGTAGCTATGGCTACACCTTC
cdr3_aa: CAWSPGSYGYTF

j_call: TRBJ1-2
v_call: TRBV3-1
d_call: NA
clone_size: few
cdr3_nt: TGTGCCAGCAGCCAAGCCGGGCCTCGCGGCTACACCTTC
cdr3_aa: CASSQAGPRGYTF

j_call: TRBJ2-7
v_call: TRBV24-1
d_call: TRBD1
clone_size: many
cdr3_nt: TGTGCCACCAGTCAAACGGGGACAGGGGCCTACGAGCAGTACTTC
cdr3_aa: CATSQTGTGAYEQYF

j_call: TRBJ2-1
v_call: TRBV11-2
d_call: NA
clone_size: NA
cdr3_nt: TGTGCCAGCAGCTTAACCAAGGGCGGGATCGAGCAGTTCTTC
cdr3_aa: CASSLTKGGIEQFF

j_call: TRBJ2-7
v_call: TRBV9
d_call: NA
clone_size: many
cdr3_nt: TGTGCCAGCAGCGTAGGGACTGGACCCTACGAGCAGTACTTC
cdr3_aa: CASSVGTGPYEQYF

j_call: TRBJ1-2
v_call: TRBV25-1
d_call: NA
clone_size: few
cdr3_nt: TGTGCCAGCAGTGAATATAGCAACTATGGCTACACCTTC
cdr3_aa: CASSEYSNYGYTF